Presented here are 25 T cell receptor beta chains from one specimen sequenced in a study of blood T cell repertoires in COVID-19. Profiled with immunoSEQ multiplex PCR; TCRdb holds only in-frame clones, not every one. The data contain under 150,000 clones, more than 80% of them singletons. The sample comprised peripheral blood. Receptors originate from an older woman with COVID-19, enrolled during active disease.

The chain carries TRBV6-1 and TRBJ1-2, with D possibly TRBD1 on 6 matching bases. V dropped 4 bases and J dropped 4 bases, with 19 bases sitting between them. The CDR3 loop spans 16 amino acids. CDR1 is MNHNS, CDR2 SASEGT, per germline. The CDR3 spells CASSVGTRPWSYGYTF. CDR3 in DNA: TGTGCCAGCAGTGTTGGGACACGGCCCTGGAGCTATGGCTACACCTTC.

With regard to this clone: The junction departs from germline at one end; a sequencing error may be responsible. V and J are TRBV27 and TRBJ2-7, with 8 bases fitting TRBD1. This CDR3 contains 12 residues. CDR1 and CDR2 (germline): MNHEY, SMNVEV (reference sequence). DNA for the CDR3: TGTGCCAGCAGTCCCAGTGGGACAGGATTCAACTTC. Its translation is CASSPSGTGFNF.

The chain uses TRBV6-5 and TRBJ1-6; D uncertain. Germline assignment: CDR1 MNHEY and CDR2 SVGAGI. CDR3 length: 14 amino acids. V lost 0 bases to trimming and J lost 11 bases, with 11 bases between them. The CDR3 is CASSYSPVMAPLHF. In DNA, the CDR3 is TGTGCCAGCAGTTACTCGCCAGTAATGGCACCCCTCCACTTT.

V gene TRBV7-3 combines with J gene TRBJ1-1, with TRBD1 identical over 7 bases. Per the germline V gene, CDR1 is SGHTA and CDR2 is FQGTGA. The CDR3 has 13 residues. The V gene end was trimmed by 7 bases and the J gene end by 5 bases; junction bases not matched to a gene: 7. The CDR3 DNA follows: TGTGCCAGCACCTTCGACAGGGCAACTGAAGCTTTCTTT. It specifies CASTFDRATEAFF.

The CDR3, as DNA: TGTGCCAGCCCGAGGGACTATGGCTACACCTTC. It yields the protein CASPRDYGYTF. V gene TRBV2 combines with J gene TRBJ1-2; the D is unclear. Trimming pared 8 bases from V and 3 bases from J, leaving 7 bases between. The germline V gene has CDR1 SNHLY and CDR2 FYNNEI. The CDR3 extends over 11 amino acids.

The chain has TRBV5-5 and TRBJ2-5, with D tentatively TRBD2 (5 bases). Per germline, CDR1 SGHKS and CDR2 YYEKEE (reference sequence). V dropped 3 bases and J dropped 2 bases, with 11 bases sitting between them. This CDR3 comprises 14 residues. The DNA of the CDR3 is TGTGCCAGCAGCTCCCCGACGGGGCAAGAGACCCAGTACTTC. The encoded protein is CASSSPTGQETQYF.

The chain links TRBV5-4 to TRBJ2-3, with TRBD2 matching over 15 bases. The V and J ends lost 3 bases and 2 bases, in that order; junction bases with no gene match: 1. The CDR3 consists of 16 residues. Germline V gives CDR1 SGHNT, CDR2 YYREEE (reference sequence). The CDR3 sequence is CASSWTSGGDTDTQYF. CDR3 DNA sequence: TGTGCCAGCAGCTGGACTAGCGGGGGGGACACAGATACGCAGTATTTT.

This sequence joins TRBV10-2 and TRBJ2-2, with 12 nucleotides matching TRBD2. V dropped 8 bases and J dropped 5; count of bases not matched to a gene: 3. CDR1 is WSHSY, CDR2 SAAADI, per germline. This CDR3 spans 14 amino acids. The CDR3 is CASRTSGVTGELFF. The CDR3 DNA is TGCGCCAGCCGGACTAGCGGGGTTACCGGGGAGCTGTTTTTT.

The chain uses TRBV5-4 and TRBJ2-5; TRBD2 might be the D (6 bases). V was trimmed by 6 bases and J by 5 bases, leaving 17 bases between them. Germline lookup yields CDR1 SGHNT and CDR2 YYREEE (reference sequence). The CDR3 sequence is 14 residues long. CDR3 region: CASINPRESETQYF. The CDR3 DNA reads TGTGCCAGCATCAACCCCCGGGAGTCTGAGACCCAGTACTTC.

The chain recombines TRBV5-6 with TRBJ2-3; TRBD2 aligns across 7 bases. CDR1 is SGHDT and CDR2 is YYEEEE in the germline V gene. CDR3 length: 14 amino acids. V shed 1 base and J 4 bases; nucleotides not matched to a gene: 3. The DNA of the CDR3 is TGTGCCAGCAGCTTGCGGGGGGTGTCAGATACGCAGTATTTT. This translates into CASSLRGVSDTQYF.

The chain couples TRBV4-2 to TRBJ2-3; D unresolved. Germline lookup yields CDR1 LGHNA and CDR2 YNFKEQ. Between the trimmed V and J ends, which lost 1 base and 0 bases, there was a span of 11 bases. This CDR3 spans 16 amino acids. CDR3 loop: CASSQGDFSSTDTQYF. The CDR3 bases are TGTGCCAGCAGCCAAGGTGACTTCTCCAGCACAGATACGCAGTATTTT.

The gene calls are TRBV27 and TRBJ1-2; a weak D match, TRBD1 (6 bases). CDR3 length: 14 residues. V lost 6 bases, J lost 2 bases, and 13 bases lay in between. Germline V gene data show CDR1 as MNHEY and CDR2 as SMNVEV (reference sequence). CDR3 sequence reads: CASSPPRGNYGYTF. CDR3 coding DNA: TGTGCCAGCAGCCCCCCCAGGGGAAACTATGGCTACACCTTC.

The chain couples TRBV18 to TRBJ1-6; weak D call: TRBD1 (5 bases). The CDR3 has 16 residues. Between the trimmed V and J ends, which lost 2 bases and 0 bases, there was a span of 8 bases. The germline V gene has CDR1 KGHSH and CDR2 LQKENI. The CDR3 DNA sequence: TGTGCCAGCTCACCAGCAGGGTTCTCCTATAATTCACCCCTCCACTTT. Translating gives CASSPAGFSYNSPLHF.

The chain couples TRBV14 to TRBJ1-2, with 7 bases matching TRBD1. Germline assignment: CDR1 SGHDN and CDR2 FVKESK. After removal of 1 base from V and 2 bases from J, the junction contained 1 base not matched to a gene. There are 14 residues in the CDR3. The CDR3 protein is CASSQGGQNYGYTF. In DNA form, the CDR3 reads TGTGCCAGCAGCCAAGGGGGACAGAACTATGGCTACACCTTC.

The V and J genes are TRBV19 and TRBJ1-2; 7 bases fit TRBD1. The ends lost 0 bases at V and 4 bases at J; junction bases unmatched: 8. CDR3 length equals 16 residues. Germline V gene lookup returns CDR1 LNHDA and CDR2 SQIVND (reference sequence). This CDR3 reads CASSIDFGQAGYGYTF. In nucleotides, the CDR3 is TGTGCCAGTAGTATAGACTTCGGACAGGCGGGCTATGGCTACACCTTC.

V is TRBV3-1 (or the pseudogene TRBV3-2) and J is TRBJ2-3; TRBD2 aligns across 12 bases. The CDR3 consists of 15 residues. The V segment lost 3 bases and the J segment 5 bases; nucleotides outside the gene matches: 3. CDR1 and CDR2 from the germline V gene are LGHDT and YNNKEL (reference sequence). The CDR3 region has the DNA TGTGCCAGCAGCCAGCTAGCGGGGGGGCAAGATACGCAGTATTTT. Amino acids: CASSQLAGGQDTQYF.

V gene TRBV5-5 combines with J gene TRBJ2-2; 9 positions agree with TRBD1. V lost 2 bases to trimming and J lost 3 bases; unmatched junction nucleotides: 2. CDR3 length: 15 residues. Germline V lookup: CDR1 SGHKS, CDR2 YYEKEE (reference sequence). The CDR3 bases are TGTGCCAGCAGCTTCCGGACAGGGGACACCGGGGAGCTGTTTTTT. Protein product: CASSFRTGDTGELFF.

V usage is TRBV19 and J usage is TRBJ1-1; D is possibly TRBD1 (5 bases). Germline values: CDR1 LNHDA, CDR2 SQIVND (reference sequence). The CDR3 is 15 amino acids. Trimming took 6 bases from V and 4 from J, leaving 18 bases between them. The CDR3: CASRSPGRQGTEAFF. CDR3 DNA sequence: TGTGCCAGTAGATCCCCCGGAAGGCAGGGCACTGAAGCTTTCTTT.

This clone has a handful of counts. V gene TRBV18 combines with J gene TRBJ1-2; D not resolved. The CDR3 has 15 residues. V lost 6 bases to trimming and J lost 4 bases, with 18 bases between them. In germline, CDR1 is KGHSH, CDR2 LQKENI. The CDR3 nucleotides read TGTGCCAGCTCGCTGACCGGAGCCCTAATCTATGGCTACACCTTC. Its protein is CASSLTGALIYGYTF.

The CDR3 spells CASRLQGVERTGELFF. DNA for the CDR3: TGCGCCAGCAGATTACAGGGAGTTGAACGCACCGGGGAGCTGTTTTTT. The V call is TRBV10-1, the J call TRBJ2-2, with D tentatively TRBD1 (6 bases). The CDR3 is made up of 16 amino acids. V shed 6 bases and J shed 4 bases, with 18 bases lying between them. Germline lookup yields CDR1 WNHNN and CDR2 SYGVQD (reference sequence).

J is TRBJ1-1 and V is TRBV7-2, with D perhaps TRBD1 (6 bases). The ends were cut back, 5 bases at V and 7 bases at J, with 14 bases in the middle. Germline V lookup: CDR1 SGHTA, CDR2 FQGNSA. CDR3 length: 13 residues. Written as DNA, the CDR3 is TGTGCCAGCAGCAACGGACAGACACGTGAAGCTTTCTTT. It is translated as CASSNGQTREAFF.

V usage is TRBV3-1 (or the pseudogene TRBV3-2) and J usage is TRBJ1-1; D unresolved. CDR3 length: 13 residues. The germline CDR1 and CDR2 sequences are LGHDT and YNNKEL (reference sequence). Trimming stripped 3 bases from V and 0 bases from J, with 5 bases between. This CDR3 is CASSHGVNTEAFF. CDR3 DNA sequence: TGTGCCAGCAGCCACGGGGTGAACACTGAAGCTTTCTTT.

The CDR3 sequence is CASSQAEGGYTF. CDR3 nucleotides: TGTGCCAGCAGCCAAGCGGAGGGTGGCTACACCTTC. The chain recombines TRBV14 with TRBJ1-2; D remains ambiguous. CDR1 and CDR2 (germline): SGHDN, FVKESK. Trimming stripped 1 base from V and 7 bases from J, with 7 bases between. The CDR3 extends over 12 amino acids. The complete variable domain, with remaining parts taken from reference TRBV14 and TRBJ1-2, reads EAGVTQFPSHSVIEKGQTVTLRCDPISGHDNLYWYRRVMGKEIKFLLHFVKESKQDESGMPNNRFLAERTGGTYSTLKVQPAELEDSGVYFCASSQAEGGYTFGSGTRLTVV.

The chain couples TRBV5-5 to TRBJ1-5; no definite D call. Trimming took off 2 bases at V and 2 bases at J, with 5 bases between the two ends. Germline-derived CDR1 and CDR2 are SGHKS and YYEKEE (reference sequence). The CDR3 loop spans 13 amino acids. The CDR3 DNA reads TGTGCCAGCAGCTTATCGGGCAATCAGCCCCAGCATTTT. Translated, it gives CASSLSGNQPQHF.

J is TRBJ2-1 and V is TRBV11-3; 15 bases match TRBD2. V was pared by 5 bases and J by 1 base, with 6 bases of the junction left unmatched. CDR1 and CDR2 from the germline V gene are SGHNT and YENEEA. CDR3 length: 18 amino acids. This CDR3 is CASSVGLAGGHSYNEQFF. For the CDR3, the DNA is TGTGCCAGCAGCGTTGGACTAGCGGGGGGGCATTCCTACAATGAGCAGTTCTTC.